The source of this TCR beta chain is a study of shared clonotypes between healthy human individuals. General observations from the study: Clonotypes not shared had lower generation probabilities than those common to all four donors. Among donors, sharing of clonotypes was expected to be affected by sequencing depth. As a rule, naive subsets had a larger estimated richness than memory subsets.

Of note for this clone: What it recognizes is unknown.

Only in-frame clones appear in the TCRdb table, and some are missing; sequencing was by immunoSEQ multiplex PCR. The table has approximately 2.1 million clones, roughly 93% seen once; the top ten hold 0.39%. V lost 4 bases, J lost 0 bases, and 8 bases stayed unmatched. This CDR3 comprises 16 residues. CDR1 MGHDK and CDR2 SYGVNS come from the germline V gene. The sequence was obtained from a man aged 18-30 years in good health. Some clones in this sample may be carry-over from other donors' samples. Sequences were obtained from naive CD4+ T cells from PBMCs. The subset is: CD45RA+ positively selected. The chain is built from TRBV25-1 and TRBJ1-2; 7 bases are a match to TRBD1. CDR3 in DNA: TGTGCCAGCAGTGCGACGGGACAGTTAGCTAACTATGGCTACACCTTC. Translating it yields CASSATGQLANYGYTF.